Included here is one T cell receptor (beta chain) sequence, with context. This clonotype is medium-sized (0.01 to 0.1%), judged from its frequency; no count is recorded. No cognate antigen has been identified for it. The data derive from a study of T cell clusters in autoimmune cytopenias (dated by TCRdb to the late 2010s). Regarding the research as a whole: A median TRB sequencing depth of around 53,000 reads per sample was reached, and a median of 2,350 distinct TRB clonotypes per sample was obtained. Peripheral blood TRB and IGH repertoires were sequenced in autoimmune cytopenia patients at active disease and during treatment follow-up, alongside healthy, CLL and autoimmune hepatitis controls. The study was designed to test whether a disease-specific immune repertoire signature usable as a blood-based biomarker is carried by autoimmune cytopenia patients.

TRB rearrangements were amplified by multiplex PCR using a touch-down protocol with TRB-A and TRB-B primer pools mixed in one tube. Illumina adapters and sample indices were attached to the amplicons through two consecutive PCR reactions using Phusion HS II polymerase. The amplicons were purified from gel with the NucleoSpin Gel and PCR Clean-up kit, after which the amplicons were quantified by Qubit and checked for quality on an Agilent 2100 Bioanalyzer. Sequencing of the libraries was done on an Illumina MiSeq with 600-cycle, single-indexed, paired-end runs. Per the authors' processing: Alignment and assembly of TRB reads were performed with MiXCR version 2.1.12 and the default MiXCR reference library. Each unique CDR3 nucleotide sequence defined a clone, and only productive sequences with at least two reads were analysed. Repertoire diversity was assessed by alpha-parameterized diversity profiles (alpha 0 to 5), including Shannon (alpha 1) and Simpson (alpha 2) indices, computed with an R script. The tcR package was used to compute combinatorial TRB VJ usage, and cohorts were compared on this usage by principal component analysis with ade4. GLIPH clustering of TCRbeta CDR3s was carried out on cohort pairs matched by age and read depth, and cluster frequencies were compared by Wilcoxon test. Reprocessed by TCRdb, the reads give a single entry per CDR3 protein sequence, without DNA. Here the V and J calls rest on TCRdb's processing, not on the authors' analysis. The record for this sample contains about 9,500 distinct CDR3 sequences. The ten largest clones capture about a tenth of the sample.

The paper as a whole reports these results and caveats: TRB repertoire shifts, with less even repertoires in secondary cytopenia and CLL, mostly reflected lymphoma bias rather than autoimmunity. GLIPH results suggested that primary autoimmune cytopenia patients were missing physiological T cell clusters, with around 51 clusters found only in healthy donors compared with about 16 found only in patients. The T cell clusters were only ever defined in silico, so experimental validation of their functional role was still needed. The cluster-lack signature was not seen for secondary cytopenia versus CLL, apparently masked by the dominant lymphoma-associated repertoire. Healthy donors had almost three times as many exclusive TRB clusters as active autoimmune hepatitis patients, a finding consistent with an autoimmunity-wide signature.

For each sample, TRB amplification used roughly 270 ng of peripheral blood genomic DNA, equal to 40,000 or so genome equivalents. Inclusive of the bounding cysteine and phenylalanine, the CDR3 is 12 residues long. The DNA sequence is not available. Based on the germline V gene, the CDR1 and CDR2 sequences are MNHEY and SVGEGT. The specimen was peripheral blood. This TCR derives from a human donor with an autoimmune cytopenia or autoimmune hepatitis (not recorded which). Rearrangement joined TRBV6-2 or TRBV6-3 to TRBJ2-2. The CDR3 reads CASSPHAGELFF.